The rows below give T cell receptor beta chains drawn from one sample of a study of blood T cell repertoires in COVID-19. The data were produced by immunoSEQ multiplex PCR, yet TCRdb's version contains in-frame clones alone and is incomplete. The table records approximately 330,000 clones, about nine tenths of them present only once. Specimen: PBMCs or T cells enriched from blood (not recorded which). The receptors were gathered from a woman in her twenties or thirties who had recovered from COVID-19. Each CDR3 is given with its conserved first and last residue. The D gene is left open where the match is weak. Where a row states a size, it is once, few, many or the class of an expanded clone; other rows omit it.

v_call | d_call | clone_size | cdr3_aa
TRBV25-1 | NA | NA | CASSEDPGHLGTYEQYF
TRBV9 | TRBD1 | NA | CASSAGTGPYQPQHF
TRBV28 | TRBD2 | NA | CASSGGTSGSYEQYF
TRBV28 | NA | NA | CASNGGENEQFF
TRBV2 | TRBD1 | NA | CASRTGQGTAFF
TRBV16 | NA | NA | CASSQSVTFHTIYF
TRBV5-1 | NA | NA | CASSLEGRGLGELFF
TRBV11-1 | NA | NA | CASSRAWGQDSYEQYF
TRBV14 | TRBD1 | NA | CASSQVRGRPDYGYTF
TRBV10-3 | NA | NA | CAISPTSTEQYF
TRBV6-5 | NA | NA | CAISTEPTGELFF
TRBV20-1 | NA | NA | CSASSGAWQPQHF
TRBV4-1 | NA | NA | CASSPGGGGIDSDTQYF
TRBV7-3 | TRBD1 | NA | CASSPDREGGYTF
TRBV28 | TRBD2 | NA | CASSLGLEGDEQFF
TRBV27 | TRBD2 | NA | CASTGLAIDEQFF
TRBV6-5 | NA | NA | CASIIRVGSSPLHF
TRBV5-1 | TRBD1 | NA | CASSTGRTGGNEQYF
TRBV7-9 | NA | NA | CASSSNSRDYGYTF
TRBV6-5 | NA | NA | CATTPAALIEQYF
TRBV3-1/TRBV3-2 | NA | NA | CASSLTGLLTGELFF
TRBV7-9 | TRBD1 | NA | CASSLEGANEQFF
TRBV5-1 | NA | NA | CASSLLPVSENTEAFF
TRBV7-9 | NA | NA | CASSPFGGYGYTF
TRBV21-1 | NA | NA | CASPPGLADLAKNIQYF
TRBV7-9 | NA | NA | CASSLERRVGELFF
TRBV7-9 | TRBD2 | NA | CASSLGYLTGGPGDTQYF
TRBV5-1 | TRBD2 | NA | CASRGAGESYNEQFF
TRBV2 | NA | NA | CASSGAGSSTDTQYF
TRBV11-3 | NA | NA | CASSQGQQETQYF
TRBV18 | NA | NA | CASSRGTADYTEAFF
TRBV5-1 | TRBD1 | NA | CASRGTGDLNTEAFF
TRBV18 | TRBD1 | NA | CASSRTGVLTEAFF
TRBV3-1/TRBV3-2 | NA | NA | CASSQGTIGELFF
TRBV2 | TRBD2 | NA | CASSFTFPDTPQTSGRDKETQYF
TRBV18 | TRBD1 | NA | CASHQGVGLDPGREKLFF
TRBV11-2 | TRBD1 | NA | CASTLGQGSGYTF
TRBV4-1 | NA | NA | CASSLRTGTPDEAFF
TRBV19 | TRBD1 | NA | CASMGQGAREQYF
TRBV5-1 | TRBD1 | NA | CASNRDRAGTGELFF
TRBV6-6 | NA | once | CASSGSLTEAFF
TRBV27 | TRBD1 | NA | CASSLNYPGQGVYGYTF
TRBV18 | NA | NA | CASSDSSYEQYF
TRBV7-9 | TRBD2 | few | CASSFSGIGTGELFF
TRBV19 | NA | NA | CASSRTSPNTIYF
TRBV27 | TRBD2 | NA | CASSPILAGGPLTSYEQYF
TRBV5-1 | NA | once | CASSPWGGGGTEAFF
TRBV2 | TRBD1 | once | CASDGGLQGQGFDEQFF
TRBV19 | TRBD1 | NA | CASSTTGGRDTQYF
TRBV4-1 | TRBD2 | NA | CASSQERLATPTGEQYF
TRBV7-2 | NA | NA | CASSLWESSYEQYF
TRBV19 | NA | NA | CASSNFRQTHSGANVLTF
TRBV6-6 | TRBD2 | NA | CASSTSGSKEAGELFF
TRBV9 | TRBD1 | NA | CASSFRQGGTDTQYF
TRBV12-3/TRBV12-4 | TRBD1 | once | CASSRTGGQPQHF
TRBV11-3 | TRBD2 | once | CASSPSGPNTGELFF
TRBV27 | NA | NA | CASSIIQNQPQHF
TRBV30 | NA | NA | CAWSARDWNYEQYF
TRBV11-2 | NA | NA | CASSARVESWSYEQYF
TRBV6-2/TRBV6-3 | NA | NA | CASSPRRSEQYF